A single sample gave rise to the 23 T cell receptor beta chains below, sequenced in a study of blood T cell dynamics during melanoma immunotherapy. Stated time point: pre-treatment baseline. Clones were sequenced by immunoSEQ multiplex PCR, and TCRdb holds only the in-frame ones, with some missing. The sample lists approximately 25,000 clones, approximately 90% occurring once. This material consisted of blood, taken from a patient treated with checkpoint blockade. All receptors derive from a human donor with melanoma.

The chain recombines TRBV28 with TRBJ2-3, with a possible D match to TRBD1 (6 bases). CDR1 is MDHEN and CDR2 is SYDVKM in the germline V gene. The CDR3 loop spans 13 amino acids. Trimming took off 4 bases at V and 5 bases at J, with 10 bases between the two ends. CDR3 in amino acids: CASSYQGLDTQYF. CDR3 sequence (DNA): TGTGCCAGCAGTTATCAGGGGTTAGATACGCAGTATTTT.

V gene TRBV5-4 combines with J gene TRBJ2-7, with 9 nucleotides matching TRBD2. V trimming: 7 bases; J trimming: 0 bases; junction bases outside the gene matches: 5. The CDR3 runs to 14 residues. Germline-derived CDR1 and CDR2 are SGHNT and YYREEE (reference sequence). CDR3: CASGLTSGSYEQYF. CDR3 coding DNA: TGTGCCAGCGGACTGACTAGCGGCTCCTACGAGCAGTACTTC.

The V gene is TRBV2, the J gene TRBJ1-6; TRBD1 might be the D (5 bases). The CDR3 length is 13 residues. Germline assignment: CDR1 SNHLY and CDR2 FYNNEI. CDR3 amino acids: CAGRRDGNSPLHF. The CDR3 coding sequence is TGTGCTGGCCGAAGGGACGGGAATTCACCCCTCCACTTT.

The chain carries TRBV7-9 and TRBJ1-5; D uncertain. The germline V gene has CDR1 SEHNR and CDR2 FQNEAQ (reference sequence). The CDR3 sequence is 14 residues long. The ends were cut back, 1 base at V and 1 base at J, with 5 bases in the middle. Here the CDR3 DNA reads TGTGCCAGCAGCTTAGTTGGCAGCAATCAGCCCCAGCATTTT. It is translated as CASSLVGSNQPQHF.

This clone was seen a few times. V is TRBV18 and J is TRBJ1-1; 7 bases agree with TRBD1. The ends lost 2 bases at V and 4 bases at J; junction bases unmatched: 4. CDR3 length: 14 residues. Germline lookup yields CDR1 KGHSH and CDR2 LQKENI. DNA of the CDR3: TGTGCCAGCTCACCAAAGGGGGCTCGCACTGAAGCTTTCTTT. Translation gives CASSPKGARTEAFF.

This chain links TRBV9 with TRBJ1-2; D is unclear. Germline CDR1 and CDR2: SGDLS and YYNGEE. Deletions cut 6 bases from V and 4 bases from J, with 19 bases between. This CDR3 has 15 residues. The DNA of the CDR3 is TGTGCCAGCACCCGCCAAGGAGGGCCGGGCTATGGCTACACCTTC. Its translation: CASTRQGGPGYGYTF.

The chain is built from TRBV14 and TRBJ2-5; the D call may be TRBD1 or TRBD2 (5 bases each). V gave up 6 bases and J gave up 6 bases, with 17 bases separating them. From germline, CDR1 is SGHDN and CDR2 FVKESK. The CDR3 contains 14 residues. This chain's CDR3 is CASSLLGVAKTQYF. The DNA for the CDR3 is TGTGCCAGCAGTCTCTTGGGGGTCGCAAAGACCCAGTACTTC.

V and J are TRBV5-4 and TRBJ2-3; 10 bases are shared with TRBD2. V lost 5 bases to trimming and J lost 5 bases; unmatched junction nucleotides: 5. CDR1 and CDR2 (germline): SGHNT, YYREEE (reference sequence). This CDR3 is built from 14 residues. The CDR3 loop is CASSGGTSVDTQYF. The CDR3 nucleotides are TGTGCCAGCAGTGGAGGGACTAGCGTAGATACGCAGTATTTT.

J is TRBJ2-5 and V is TRBV27, with TRBD1 as a possible D gene (6 bases). The CDR3 sequence is 15 residues long. The V end was cut by 6 bases, the J end by 1 base, with 15 bases between. CDR1 is MNHEY and CDR2 is SMNVEV in the germline V gene (reference sequence). Here the CDR3 reads CASRGLRGAQETQYF. The CDR3 coding sequence is TGTGCCAGCAGAGGTCTCAGGGGAGCCCAAGAGACCCAGTACTTC.

This chain joins TRBV5-8 and TRBJ2-1; 15 positions agree with TRBD2. Germline V gene data show CDR1 as SGHTS and CDR2 as YDEGEE. This CDR3 region has 16 residues. V was pared by 4 bases and J by 6 bases, with 5 bases of the junction left unmatched. This CDR3 reads CASSGGLAGGINEQFF. DNA of the CDR3: TGTGCCAGCAGCGGGGGACTAGCGGGAGGTATCAATGAGCAGTTCTTC. Full variable domain (outside the CDR3, taken from reference TRBV5-8 and TRBJ2-1): EAGVTQSPTHLIKTRGQQATLRCSPISGHTSVYWYQQALGLGLQFLLWYDEGEERNRGNFPPRFSGRQFPNYSSELNVNALELEDSALYLCASSGGLAGGINEQFFGPGTRLTVL.

This clone turned up a few times. The rearrangement links TRBV28 to TRBJ1-5; no firm D call. V lost 8 bases and J 3 bases, leaving 8 bases between the germline ends. Germline CDR1 is MDHEN and CDR2 is SYDVKM. This CDR3 is 12 amino acids long. The CDR3 DNA is TGTGCCAGCTTTACGCCCAATCAGCCCCAGCATTTT. Protein sequence: CASFTPNQPQHF.

V gene TRBV18 combines with J gene TRBJ2-5; D not certain. CDR3 length: 14 amino acids. Germline CDR1 KGHSH, CDR2 LQKENI. The V and J ends lost 3 bases and 11 bases respectively, with 19 bases between them. The CDR3 region is CASSPASVGREQYF. The CDR3 nucleotides are TGTGCCAGCTCACCTGCGTCCGTCGGTCGAGAGCAGTACTTC.

The rearrangement uses TRBV7-9 and TRBJ1-5; 10 bases agree with TRBD1. V lost 5 bases, J lost 5 bases, and 3 bases stayed unmatched. The germline V gene has CDR1 SEHNR and CDR2 FQNEAQ (reference sequence). This CDR3 contains 14 residues. The CDR3 region is CASSGTGADQPQHF. CDR3 nucleotides: TGTGCCAGCAGCGGGACAGGGGCCGATCAGCCCCAGCATTTT. The variable domain in full, completed from reference TRBV7-9 and TRBJ1-5, reads DTGVSQNPRHKITKRGQNVTFRCDPISEHNRLYWYRQTLGQGPEFLTYFQNEAQLEKSRLLSDRFSAERPKGSFSTLEIQRTEQGDSAMYLCASSGTGADQPQHFGDGTRLSIL.

The J gene is TRBJ2-5, the V gene TRBV19; D might be TRBD1 (5 bases). The J call is in doubt because the DNA end fits TRBJ2-7 better. The CDR3 covers 12 residues. Germline assignment: CDR1 LNHDA and CDR2 SQIVND (reference sequence). In nucleotides, the CDR3 is TGTGCCAGTAGTAGGGGCTACCACGAGCAGTACTTC. It codes for CASSRGYHEQYF.

J is TRBJ2-5 and V is TRBV7-2; D unresolved. V was pared by 1 base and J by 8 bases, with 8 bases between. CDR3 length: 12 amino acids. CDR1 is SGHTA and CDR2 is FQGNSA in the germline V gene. CDR3 coding DNA: TGTGCCAGCAGCTTAGGGCCCCGAACCCAGTACTTC. Translated: CASSLGPRTQYF.

A few counts support this clone. The chain carries TRBV4-2 and TRBJ2-7; D tentatively reads TRBD1 or TRBD2 (5 bases each). The V gene lost 4 bases and the J gene lost 2 bases, with 9 bases spanning the gap. Germline CDR1 LGHNA, CDR2 YNFKEQ. There are 13 residues in the CDR3. CDR3 sequence: CASSRDQAYEQYF. CDR3 sequence (DNA): TGTGCCAGCAGCCGGGACCAAGCCTACGAGCAGTACTTC.

The chain links TRBV28 to TRBJ1-1; perhaps TRBD1 as D (5 bases). Trimming shortened V by 7 bases and J by 1 base, and 16 bases separated the two germline ends. Germline lookup yields CDR1 MDHEN and CDR2 SYDVKM. The CDR3 consists of 15 residues. DNA of the CDR3: TGTGCCAGCACCCAAACAGGTAACGCGAACACTGAAGCTTTCTTT. This encodes CASTQTGNANTEAFF.

The chain is built from TRBV7-9 and TRBJ2-1; D not certain. V lost 0 bases to trimming and J lost 4 bases, with 7 bases between them. Germline loops: CDR1 SEHNR, CDR2 FQNEAQ (reference sequence). This CDR3 is 14 amino acids long. The DNA of the CDR3 is TGTGCCAGCAGCTTAGCTGCAGATTACAATGAGCAGTTCTTC. This translates into CASSLAADYNEQFF.

The V call is TRBV10-3, the J call TRBJ2-3; perhaps D is TRBD1 or TRBD2 (5 bases each). CDR3 length: 20 residues. Germline V gene lookup returns CDR1 ENHRY and CDR2 SYGVKD. V dropped 0 bases and J dropped 0 bases, with 22 bases sitting between them. The chain's CDR3 is CAISESMGLGTPTSTDTQYF. The CDR3 DNA reads TGTGCCATCAGTGAGTCGATGGGCCTGGGGACGCCAACTAGCACAGATACGCAGTATTTT.

The V gene is TRBV28, the J gene TRBJ2-7; 8 nucleotides line up with TRBD1. The CDR3 loop spans 12 amino acids. After removal of 6 bases from V and 4 bases from J, the junction contained 2 bases not matched to a gene. Germline CDR1 and CDR2: MDHEN and SYDVKM. For the CDR3, the DNA is TGTGCCAGCAGACGACAGGGGTACGAGCAGTACTTC. Translating gives CASRRQGYEQYF.

This clone appeared a few times. This chain joins TRBV19 and TRBJ2-1, with D perhaps being TRBD1 or TRBD2 (6 bases each). From germline, CDR1 is LNHDA and CDR2 SQIVND (reference sequence). The CDR3 contains 15 residues. Between the trimmed V and J ends, which lost 5 bases and 7 bases, there was a span of 18 bases. The CDR3 region is CASSLGGQSSNEQFF. Written as DNA, the CDR3 is TGTGCCAGTAGTCTAGGGGGGCAGTCCTCGAATGAGCAGTTCTTC.

The chain has TRBV19 and TRBJ2-2; possibly TRBD1 or TRBD2 for D (6 bases each). There are 12 residues in the CDR3. V was cut by 8 bases and J by 6 bases, with 10 bases left in between. The germline gives CDR1 LNHDA, CDR2 SQIVND (reference sequence). The CDR3 spells CASGRGAGELFF. In nucleotides, the CDR3 is TGTGCCAGTGGAAGGGGGGCCGGGGAGCTGTTTTTT.

The CDR3 region is CASSQDPGVSNEKLFF. In DNA, the CDR3 is TGCGCCAGCAGCCAAGATCCGGGGGTGTCTAATGAAAAACTGTTTTTT. The chain has TRBV4-1 and TRBJ1-4; maybe TRBD1 (5 bases). Trimming cost V 0 bases and J 3 bases, with 11 bases left between them. Germline loops: CDR1 MGHRA, CDR2 YSYEKL. The CDR3 runs to 16 residues.